The rows below give T cell receptor beta chains drawn from one sample of a study of Ad26.COV2.S vaccination and SARS-CoV-2 variants. Method: immunoSEQ multiplex PCR; TCRdb's copy keeps in-frame clones and lacks some. In the table there are under 600,000 clones, approximately 90% of which are singletons. The material was peripheral blood, obtained in a trial of Ad26.COV2.S vaccine versus placebo. These receptors were collected from a person between 18 and 60 years old who received the Ad26.COV2.S COVID-19 vaccine or a placebo. Each CDR3 is given with its conserved first and last residue. The order of the fields is CDR3 protein, CDR3 DNA, J gene, V gene, CDR3 length, D gene, clone size. The D gene is left open where the match is weak. The size field is filled for only some rows; it gives once, few, many or a size class.

CDR3 protein: CATSRGGQGLGYGYTF; CDR3 DNA: TGTGCCACCAGCAGAGGGGGGCAGGGGCTGGGCTATGGCTACACCTTC; J gene: TRBJ1-2; V gene: TRBV15; CDR3 length: 16; D gene: .; clone size: .
CDR3 protein: CASSPRDTSSSYEQYF; CDR3 DNA: TGTGCCAGCAGCCCCAGAGACACCTCCAGCTCCTACGAGCAGTACTTC; J gene: TRBJ2-7; V gene: TRBV3-1/TRBV3-2; CDR3 length: 16; D gene: .; clone size: .
CDR3 protein: CATRTGDYEQYF; CDR3 DNA: TGTGCCACACGGACGGGGGACTACGAGCAGTACTTC; J gene: TRBJ2-7; V gene: TRBV7-2; CDR3 length: 12; D gene: .; clone size: .
CDR3 protein: CASSSGRSYNEQFF; CDR3 DNA: TGTGCCAGCTCAAGCGGCCGCTCCTACAATGAGCAGTTCTTC; J gene: TRBJ2-1; V gene: TRBV18; CDR3 length: 14; D gene: .; clone size: once
CDR3 protein: CAISEEEAYSGNTIYF; CDR3 DNA: TGTGCCATCAGTGAAGAGGAGGCTTACTCTGGAAACACCATATATTTT; J gene: TRBJ1-3; V gene: TRBV10-3; CDR3 length: 16; D gene: .; clone size: .
CDR3 protein: CASTTSGGAHEQFF; CDR3 DNA: TGTGCCAGCACGACTAGCGGGGGGGCCCATGAGCAGTTCTTC; J gene: TRBJ2-1; V gene: TRBV6-5; CDR3 length: 14; D gene: TRBD2; clone size: .
CDR3 protein: CATSRGAGAYGYTF; CDR3 DNA: TGTGCCACCAGCAGAGGTGCAGGGGCTTATGGCTACACCTTC; J gene: TRBJ1-2; V gene: TRBV15; CDR3 length: 14; D gene: .; clone size: .
CDR3 protein: CSAPLNWPNTGELFF; CDR3 DNA: TGCAGCGCCCCGCTGAACTGGCCAAACACCGGGGAGCTGTTTTTT; J gene: TRBJ2-2; V gene: TRBV29-1; CDR3 length: 15; D gene: .; clone size: .
CDR3 protein: CASNQTSGGPSTDTQYF; CDR3 DNA: TGTGCCAGCAACCAGACTAGCGGGGGGCCTAGCACAGATACGCAGTATTTT; J gene: TRBJ2-3; V gene: TRBV3-1/TRBV3-2; CDR3 length: 17; D gene: TRBD2; clone size: .
CDR3 protein: CASSYQDRPQAQHF; CDR3 DNA: TGTGCCAGCAGTTACCAGGACAGGCCCCAGGCCCAGCATTTT; J gene: TRBJ1-5; V gene: TRBV6-6; CDR3 length: 14; D gene: TRBD1; clone size: .
CDR3 protein: CASSPWTGGNEQYF; CDR3 DNA: TGTGCCAGCAGCCCTTGGACAGGGGGCAACGAGCAGTACTTC; J gene: TRBJ2-7; V gene: TRBV3-1/TRBV3-2; CDR3 length: 14; D gene: TRBD1; clone size: .